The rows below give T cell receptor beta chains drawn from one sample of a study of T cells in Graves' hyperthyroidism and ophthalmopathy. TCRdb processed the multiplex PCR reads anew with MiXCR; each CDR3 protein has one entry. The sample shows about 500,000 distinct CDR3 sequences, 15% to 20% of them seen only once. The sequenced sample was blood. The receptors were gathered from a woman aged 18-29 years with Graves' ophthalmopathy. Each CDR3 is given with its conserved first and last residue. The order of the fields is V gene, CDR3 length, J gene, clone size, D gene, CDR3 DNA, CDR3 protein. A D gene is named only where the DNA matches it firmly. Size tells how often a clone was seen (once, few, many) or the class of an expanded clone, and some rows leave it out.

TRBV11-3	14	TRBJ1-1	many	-	TGTGCCAGCAGCTTAGACGGTGCGAACACTGAAGCTTTCTTT	CASSLDGANTEAFF
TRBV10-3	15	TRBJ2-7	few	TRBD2	TGTGCCATCAGCGGTACTAGCGGGAGTGTCTACGAGCAGTACTTC	CAISGTSGSVYEQYF
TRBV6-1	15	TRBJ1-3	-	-	TGTGCCAGCAGTGAGACAGGCCGCTCTGGAAACACCATATATTTT	CASSETGRSGNTIYF
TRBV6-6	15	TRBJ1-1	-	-	TGTGCCAGCAGTTACTCTCAGGGACCAGTGTTTGAAGCTTTCTTT	CASSYSQGPVFEAFF
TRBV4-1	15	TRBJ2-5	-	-	TGCGCCAGCAGCCAAGACCCAGGGCTTGGGGAGACCCAGTACTTC	CASSQDPGLGETQYF
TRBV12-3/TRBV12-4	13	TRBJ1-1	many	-	TGTGCCAGCAGTTATACAACGAACACTGAAGCTTTCTTT	CASSYTTNTEAFF
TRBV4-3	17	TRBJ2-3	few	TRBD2	TGCGCCAGCAGCCAAGATGGCCTAGCGGCTAGCACAGATACGCAGTATTTT	CASSQDGLAASTDTQYF
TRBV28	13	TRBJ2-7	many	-	TGTGCCAGCAGGCAACAGGGCCCCTACGAGCAGTACTTC	CASRQQGPYEQYF
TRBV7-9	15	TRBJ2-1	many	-	TGTGCCAGCAGCTTAGCACTAGCATTCTACAATGAGCAGTTCTTC	CASSLALAFYNEQFF
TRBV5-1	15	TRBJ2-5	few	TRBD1	TGCGCCAGCAGCTTGGAAGGGGGCGAACAAGAGACCCAGTACTTC	CASSLEGGEQETQYF
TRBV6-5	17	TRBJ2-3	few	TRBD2	TGTGCCAGCAGTTACTCAGGACTAGCGGGGGGTACAGATACGCAGTATTTT	CASSYSGLAGGTDTQYF
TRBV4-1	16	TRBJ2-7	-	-	TGCGCCAGCAGTAAACTCGGGTCTAGCTCATCCTACGAGCAGTACTTC	CASSKLGSSSSYEQYF
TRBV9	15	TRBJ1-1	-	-	TGTGCCAGCAGCGTGGAGGGACGAAGGGACACTGAAGCTTTCTTT	CASSVEGRRDTEAFF
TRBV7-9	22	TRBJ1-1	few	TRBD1	TGTGCCAGCAGCTTAGTCCTGGCGGGGGGGAGGGGAGGTGAGGGGGCGAACACTGAAGCTTTCTTT	CASSLVLAGGRGGEGANTEAFF
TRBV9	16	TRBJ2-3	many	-	TGTGCCAGCAGCGTAGGACAGACTTTTCGCACAGATACGCAGTATTTT	CASSVGQTFRTDTQYF
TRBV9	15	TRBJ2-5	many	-	TGTGCCAGCAGCGTAACGGGGGGCAGAGGAGAGACCCAGTACTTC	CASSVTGGRGETQYF
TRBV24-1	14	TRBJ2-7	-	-	TGTGCCACCAGTGATCCGACGGGCTCCTACGAGCAGTACTTC	CATSDPTGSYEQYF
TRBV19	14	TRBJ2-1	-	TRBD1	TGTGCCAGTAGTGCCTGGACAGGTTCCAATGAGCAGTTCTTC	CASSAWTGSNEQFF
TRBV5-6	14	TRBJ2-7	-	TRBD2	TGTGCCAGCAGCTCCCTTACTAGCGGCTACGAGCAGTACTTC	CASSSLTSGYEQYF
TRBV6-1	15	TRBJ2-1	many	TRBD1	TGTGCCAGCAGTGAGCCGGGACAGGGTGGGAATGAGCAGTTCTTC	CASSEPGQGGNEQFF
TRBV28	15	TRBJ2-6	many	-	TGTGCCAGCAGTTCAAGTAACTCTGGGGCCAACGTCCTGACTTTC	CASSSSNSGANVLTF
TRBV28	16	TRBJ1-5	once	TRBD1	TGTGCCAGCAGACATCTCGGGACAGGGGGCAATCAGCCCCAGCATTTT	CASRHLGTGGNQPQHF
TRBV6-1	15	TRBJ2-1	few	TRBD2	TGTGCCAGCAGTCCAACGACTAGCGGGAGAGGGGAGCAGTTCTTC	CASSPTTSGRGEQFF
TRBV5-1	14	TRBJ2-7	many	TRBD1	TGCGCCAGCAGCCCCCTTGGACAGGGGTTCGAGCAGTACTTC	CASSPLGQGFEQYF
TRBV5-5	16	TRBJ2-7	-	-	TGCGCCAGCAGCCAAGATGGGGCGGTAATCTCCTACGAGCAGTACTTC	CASSQDGAVISYEQYF
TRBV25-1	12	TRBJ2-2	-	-	TGTGCCAGCAGAGAGGGTAACGGGGAGCTGTTTTTT	CASREGNGELFF
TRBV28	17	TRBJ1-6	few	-	TGTGCCAGCAGACCGGGACGACTAAGCTCCTATAATTCACCCCTCCACTTT	CASRPGRLSSYNSPLHF
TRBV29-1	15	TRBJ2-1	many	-	TGCAGCGTTGATTCCGCGTACCCTTTCTACAATGAGCAGTTCTTC	CSVDSAYPFYNEQFF
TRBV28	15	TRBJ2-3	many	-	TGTGCCAGCAGCCCGAGGATCGGGGGCACAGATACGCTGTATTTT	CASSPRIGGTDTLYF
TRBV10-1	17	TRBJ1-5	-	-	TGCGCCAGCAGTGGGGCAGGTCGGCACGATAGCAATCAGCCCCAGCATTTT	CASSGAGRHDSNQPQHF
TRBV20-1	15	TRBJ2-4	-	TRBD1	TGCAGTGCTAGAGAACCAGGGACAGGGAAGGACATTCAGTACTTC	CSAREPGTGKDIQYF
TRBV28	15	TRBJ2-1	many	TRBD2	TGTGCCAGCAGTTTTCTAGCGGGAGGGAACAATGAGCAGTTCTTC	CASSFLAGGNNEQFF
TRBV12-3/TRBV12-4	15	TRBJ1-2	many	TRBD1	TGTGCCAGCAGTTTAGGTCCGACAGGGGTGATGGGCTACACCTTC	CASSLGPTGVMGYTF
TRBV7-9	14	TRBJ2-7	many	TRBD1	TGTGCCAGCAGCTCGACCGGGACAGGGGGCGAGCAGTACTTC	CASSSTGTGGEQYF
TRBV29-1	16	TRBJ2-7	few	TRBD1	TGCAGCGTTGAAGATCCGGTACAGGGGGATGACTACGAGCAGTACTTC	CSVEDPVQGDDYEQYF
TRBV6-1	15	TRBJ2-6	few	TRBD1	TGTGCCAGCAGGGGACAGGGGTTTGGGGCCAACGTCCTGACTTTC	CASRGQGFGANVLTF
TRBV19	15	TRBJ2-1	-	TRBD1	TGTGCCAGTAGGGGAGGGACAGGGGCCTACAATGAGCAGTTCTTC	CASRGGTGAYNEQFF
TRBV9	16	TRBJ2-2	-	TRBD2	TGTGCCAGCAGCCCCGCTACTAGCGGGAACACCGGGGAGCTGTTTTTT	CASSPATSGNTGELFF
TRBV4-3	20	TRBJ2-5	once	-	TGCGCCAGCAGCCAAGATCGGGGGCTAGGGGCCGGCGGGTACCAAGAGACCCAGTACTTC	CASSQDRGLGAGGYQETQYF
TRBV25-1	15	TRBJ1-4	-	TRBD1	TGTGCCAGCAGTGGATGGACAGGGACGGATGAAAAACTGTTTTTT	CASSGWTGTDEKLFF
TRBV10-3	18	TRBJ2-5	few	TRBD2	TGTGCCACCCAAAAATACGAAGGGGCGGGAGTGGGTTTAGAGACCCAGTACTTC	CATQKYEGAGVGLETQYF
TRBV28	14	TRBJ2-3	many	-	TGTGCCAGCAGTTCCACAGGAAGCAGGAATACGCAGTATTTT	CASSSTGSRNTQYF
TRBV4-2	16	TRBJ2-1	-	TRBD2	TGTGCCAGCAGCCAAGACGGGACTAGCGGGAGAAAGGAGCAGTTCTTC	CASSQDGTSGRKEQFF
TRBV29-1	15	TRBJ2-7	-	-	TGCAGCGTTGAAGGAGGTGGGACTTCTATCTACGAGCAGTACTTC	CSVEGGGTSIYEQYF
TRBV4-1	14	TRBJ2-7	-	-	TGCGCCAGCAGCCAAGATTCCCAGGGCGACGAGCAGTACTTC	CASSQDSQGDEQYF
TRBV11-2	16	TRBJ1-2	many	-	TGTGCCAGCAGCTCCCTGAACAGGGTACGGAACTATGGCTACACCTTC	CASSSLNRVRNYGYTF
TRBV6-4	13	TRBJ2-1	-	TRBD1	TGTGCCTCCGGGACAGGGGGCGCGGGTGAGCAGTTCTTC	CASGTGGAGEQFF
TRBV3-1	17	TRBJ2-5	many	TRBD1	TGTGCCAGCAGCCAGACCCCAGGACAGGCCTTCCCAGAGACCCAGTACTTC	CASSQTPGQAFPETQYF
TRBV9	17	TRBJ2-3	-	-	TGTGCCAGCAGCGTAGCTTGGCCAGGTCCTAGCACAGATACGCAGTATTTT	CASSVAWPGPSTDTQYF
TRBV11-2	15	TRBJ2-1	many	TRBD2	TGTGCCAGCAGCAAATCAGCGGGAGGGCCGAATGAGCAGTTCTTC	CASSKSAGGPNEQFF
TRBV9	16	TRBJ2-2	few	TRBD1	TGTGCCAGCAGCGCCCACCTGACAGGGTCTACCGGGGAGCTGTTTTTT	CASSAHLTGSTGELFF
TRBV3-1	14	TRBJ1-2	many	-	TGTGCCAGCAGCTCGGACGGACCGAACTATGGCTACACCTTC	CASSSDGPNYGYTF